The 8 T cell receptor beta chains below were found in one sample sequenced in a study of cytomegalovirus exposure and HLA in healthy donors. PCR primers comprised 60 Vbeta and 13 Jbeta primers. Using immunoSEQ multiplex PCR, the repertoire was profiled, and TCRdb retains in-frame clones only, with some absent. The table records about 83,000 clones, around 81% of them present only once. The sample taken for sequencing was PBMCs. The receptors stem from a woman aged 25 to 39 in good health and CMV-seronegative.

The chain recombines TRBV18 with TRBJ1-4; D call uncertain. V was trimmed by 2 bases and J by 8 bases, leaving 3 bases between them. Looked up from germline, CDR1 is KGHSH and CDR2 is LQKENI. The CDR3 loop spans 11 amino acids. The CDR3 protein is CASSPSEKLFF. The CDR3 nucleotides are TGTGCCAGCTCACCATCAGAAAAACTGTTTTTT.

This clone showed up just once. The chain recombines TRBV4-3 with TRBJ2-1; TRBD2 might be the D (5 bases). CDR3 length: 17 residues. From germline, CDR1 is LGHNA and CDR2 YSLEER. V dropped 0 bases and J dropped 6 bases, with 18 bases sitting between them. This CDR3 reads CASSQDHPGRTGNEQFF. The CDR3 nucleotides read TGCGCCAGCAGCCAAGATCACCCGGGCCGGACTGGCAATGAGCAGTTCTTC.

The genes are TRBV5-1 and TRBJ2-5; the match to TRBD2 covers 8 bases. Looked up from germline, CDR1 is SGHRS and CDR2 is YFSETQ. Trimming cost V 0 bases and J 5 bases; bases outside gene matches: 3. The CDR3 extends over 14 amino acids. CDR3 nucleotide sequence: TGCGCCAGCAGCTTGGGACTAGCGCTCGAGACCCAGTACTTC. It yields the protein CASSLGLALETQYF.

The chain recombines TRBV28 with TRBJ1-2, with D hard to call. The ends were cut back, 7 bases at V and 4 bases at J, with 16 bases in the middle. Germline V gene sequence: CDR1 MDHEN, CDR2 SYDVKM. The length of the CDR3 is 14 residues. The CDR3 reads CASTLGGIVYGYTF. CDR3 DNA sequence: TGTGCCAGCACCCTGGGAGGGATCGTCTATGGCTACACCTTC.

The sample holds a few counts of this clone. This chain links TRBV19 with TRBJ1-1; D remains ambiguous. Trimming stripped 4 bases from V and 4 bases from J, with 10 bases between. Germline V gene sequence: CDR1 LNHDA, CDR2 SQIVND (reference sequence). This CDR3 is built from 13 residues. CDR3 sequence: CASSSRRGTEAFF. In DNA form, the CDR3 reads TGTGCCAGTAGTAGTAGGAGAGGCACTGAAGCTTTCTTT.

Only one count was recorded for this clone. This rearrangement joins TRBV27 to TRBJ2-7; 8 bases are shared with TRBD1. The V segment lost 0 bases and the J segment 2 bases; nucleotides outside the gene matches: 0. The germline V gene has CDR1 MNHEY and CDR2 SMNVEV (reference sequence). The CDR3 loop spans 14 amino acids. The chain's CDR3 is CASSLSDRAYEQYF. Here the CDR3 DNA reads TGTGCCAGCAGTTTATCGGACAGGGCCTACGAGCAGTACTTC.

CDR3 bases: TGTGCCACCAGCAGAGAGACTAGCGGGAGCTACGAGCAGTACTTC. Protein sequence: CATSRETSGSYEQYF. The J gene is TRBJ2-7, the V gene TRBV15; TRBD2 matches 12 bases. The CDR3 runs 15 residues. V dropped 0 bases and J dropped 3; count of bases not matched to a gene: 0. CDR1 LNHNV and CDR2 YYDKDF come from the germline V gene (reference sequence). The full variable domain, completed using reference TRBV15 and TRBJ2-7, is DAMVIQNPRYQVTQFGKPVTLSCSQTLNHNVMYWYQQKSSQAPKLLFHYYDKDFNNEADTPDNFQSRRPNTSFCFLDIRSPGLGDTAMYLCATSRETSGSYEQYFGPGTRLTVT.

The chain employs TRBV11-2 and TRBJ2-7; weak D call: TRBD1 (6 bases). The germline V and J ends were trimmed by 5 bases and 1 base, with 15 bases remaining between them. Germline V gene data show CDR1 as SGHAT and CDR2 as FQNNGV. This CDR3 comprises 15 residues. Here the CDR3 reads CASSQSGAFSYEQYF. CDR3 DNA: TGTGCCAGCAGCCAATCAGGGGCTTTTTCCTACGAGCAGTACTTC.